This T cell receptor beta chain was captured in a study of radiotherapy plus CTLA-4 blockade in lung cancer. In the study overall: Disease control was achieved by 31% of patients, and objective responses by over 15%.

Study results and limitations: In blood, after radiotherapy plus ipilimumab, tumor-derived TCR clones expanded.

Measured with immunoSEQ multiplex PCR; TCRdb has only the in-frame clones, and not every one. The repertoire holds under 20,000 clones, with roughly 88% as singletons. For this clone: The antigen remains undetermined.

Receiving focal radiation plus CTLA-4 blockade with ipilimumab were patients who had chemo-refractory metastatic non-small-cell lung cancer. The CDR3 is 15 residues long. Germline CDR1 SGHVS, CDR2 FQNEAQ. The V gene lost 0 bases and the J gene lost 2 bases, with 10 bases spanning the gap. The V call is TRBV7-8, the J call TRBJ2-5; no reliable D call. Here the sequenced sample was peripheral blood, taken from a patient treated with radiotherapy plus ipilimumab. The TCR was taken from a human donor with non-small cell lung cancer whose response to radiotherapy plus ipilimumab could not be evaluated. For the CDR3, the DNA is TGTGCCAGCAGCTTAGCGACTGGCGTGCAAGAGACCCAGTACTTC. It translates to CASSLATGVQETQYF.